Only a few counts were recorded for the clone carrying this T cell receptor beta chain. Its cognate antigen is unknown. The CDR3 loop spans 18 amino acids. V lost 3 bases, J lost 0 bases, and 15 bases lay in between. Germline V gives CDR1 LNHDA, CDR2 SQIVND (reference sequence). Since all of the isolated RNA was reverse transcribed, expressed TCRB transcripts were what got sequenced. Libraries were prepared by immunoSEQ multiplex PCR; TCRdb keeps only in-frame clonotypes and omits some of them. The profile shows fewer than 900,000 clones, about a sixth of them singletons. Sort purity for all populations was recorded as exceeding 98%. The sample comes from a study of beta chain features in type 1 diabetes. Study observations and caveats: For Type 1 diabetes patients, all four CD4+ subsets carried TCRB CDR3s that were moderately but significantly shorter. A definitive answer on HLA type influencing TCRB rearrangement was not reached here. Type 1 diabetes patients had VDJ junctions that carried fewer insertions and more deletions.

The chain carries TRBV19 and TRBJ2-6, with D possibly matching TRBD1 (6 bases). What was sequenced was naive CD4+ T cells from blood. The source of this sequence is a young woman in good health. The CDR3 DNA follows: TGTGCCAGTAGTATGGAAGCAGGGGCTCCCTCTGGGGCCAACGTCCTGACTTTC. Protein: CASSMEAGAPSGANVLTF.